The 4 T cell receptor beta chains below were found in one sample sequenced in a study of T cell responses to AZD1222 COVID-19 vaccine. Method: immunoSEQ multiplex PCR; TCRdb's copy keeps in-frame clones and lacks some. The sample holds 65,000 to 90,000 clones; approximately 87% are singletons and the top ten take 6% to 9%. The specimen comprised peripheral blood, sampled on day 0 of AZD1222 vaccination. These TCRs come from an adult in good health.

The chain carries TRBV5-1 and TRBJ2-1, with D perhaps assigned TRBD1 or TRBD2 (5 bases each). V was shortened by 0 bases and J by 8 bases, with 12 bases between the two germline ends. Germline-derived CDR1 and CDR2 are SGHRS and YFSETQ. This CDR3 has 14 amino acids. CDR3 coding DNA: TGCGCCAGCAGCTTGGAGGGACCCGAGGATGAGCAGTTCTTC. Protein product: CASSLEGPEDEQFF.

This sequence joins TRBV6-5 and TRBJ1-6, with TRBD1 matching over 7 bases. The CDR3 has 14 residues. Germline V gene sequence: CDR1 MNHEY, CDR2 SVGAGI. Trimming took 7 bases from V and 7 from J; bases not matched to a gene: 7. CDR3 in amino acids: CASIEVGGNSPLHF. DNA for the CDR3: TGTGCCAGCATCGAGGTAGGGGGCAATTCACCCCTCCACTTT.

The rearrangement links TRBV10-2 to TRBJ2-5; no definite D call. The CDR3 runs 15 residues. V was pared by 7 bases and J by 0 bases, with 15 bases between. The V gene's germline CDR1 is WSHSY and CDR2 SAAADI. The CDR3 coding sequence is TGCGCCAGCACGTTGTTGGGGTTGGACCAAGAGACCCAGTACTTC. The encoded protein is CASTLLGLDQETQYF.

This chain uses TRBV27 with TRBJ2-7; TRBD1 matches 10 bases. The germline CDR1 and CDR2 sequences are MNHEY and SMNVEV (reference sequence). V shed 0 bases, J shed 5 bases, and the junction held 4 bases outside the gene matches. The CDR3 has 15 residues. CDR3 sequence (DNA): TGTGCCAGCAGTTTATCGGGGACAGGGGACCACGAGCAGTACTTC. Translating it yields CASSLSGTGDHEQYF.